This is a list of T cell receptor beta chains from one sample in a study of glioma-infiltrating T cells after dendritic cell vaccination. Method: immunoSEQ multiplex PCR; TCRdb's copy keeps in-frame clones and lacks some. Of about 92,000 clones listed, more than 75% are singletons. The material was blood, obtained before dendritic cell vaccination. Receptors originate from a human donor with glioblastoma. Each CDR3 is given with its conserved first and last residue. The D gene is left open where the match is weak. Clone size, where shown, is once, few, many, or a class for clones that have expanded.

TGTGCCAGCAGTGAATACGAGCAAGAGACCCAGTACTTC,CASSEYEQETQYF,TRBV25-1,NA,once,TRBJ2-5
TGTGCCAGCAGCTTGGTTTGGGGGGACACCGGGGAGCTGTTTTTT,CASSLVWGDTGELFF,TRBV7-6,NA,NA,TRBJ2-2
TGTGCCAGCAGCTTAGGGGCTAGCGGGGGAGATTATCACACAGATACGCAGTATTTT,CASSLGASGGDYHTDTQYF,TRBV11-1,TRBD2,NA,TRBJ2-3
TGTGCCAGCAGTGAAGAGACCGACTACTATGGCTACACCTTC,CASSEETDYYGYTF,TRBV6-1,NA,NA,TRBJ1-2
TGTGCCAGTAGTATTCGGGTCATAGATCAGCCCCAGCATTTT,CASSIRVIDQPQHF,TRBV19,NA,NA,TRBJ1-5
TGTGCCATGAGGGGGGGAGCCGACCAAGAGACCCAGTACTTC,CAMRGGADQETQYF,TRBV6-1,NA,NA,TRBJ2-5
TGTGCCAGTAGTGCGGGGTACTACACCTTC,CASSAGYYTF,TRBV19,NA,NA,TRBJ1-2
TGTGCCAGCAGCTTGGGACAGGCCAGGGGAAAACTGTTTTTT,CASSLGQARGKLFF,TRBV5-8,NA,NA,TRBJ1-4
TGTGCCAGTAGTATCATGGGCGGGGTGGGCAATCAGCCCCAGCATTTT,CASSIMGGVGNQPQHF,TRBV19,NA,NA,TRBJ1-5
TGTGCCAGCAATAGCGGGGAGCTCTACAATGAGCAGTTCTTC,CASNSGELYNEQFF,TRBV9,TRBD2,NA,TRBJ2-1
TGTGCCAGTAGTATAGGACCAGGTTCTTCACCCCTCCACTTT,CASSIGPGSSPLHF,TRBV19,NA,NA,TRBJ1-6
TGTGCCAGCAGCCCTATCCCGGGACTAGCGGGAGACCTAGCCAAAAACATTCAGTACTTC,CASSPIPGLAGDLAKNIQYF,TRBV14,TRBD2,NA,TRBJ2-4
TGTGCCAGCAGCGTAGAGGACAGGGAAGACCAGCCCCAGCATTTT,CASSVEDREDQPQHF,TRBV9,TRBD1,NA,TRBJ1-5
TGTGCCTGGGCGGGAGGTCTCTCCTACGAGCAGTACTTC,CAWAGGLSYEQYF,TRBV30,TRBD2,NA,TRBJ2-7
TGCGCCAGCAGAGTAGTCAGGGCCAACACCGGGGAGCTGTTTTTT,CASRVVRANTGELFF,TRBV10-1,NA,once,TRBJ2-2
TGTGCCAGCAGGAGGACTAGCTTCAACACCGGGGAGCTGTTTTTT,CASRRTSFNTGELFF,TRBV7-8,TRBD2,NA,TRBJ2-2
TGTGCCAGCAGTGCAGGAGGTTTTTATGGCACAGATACGCAGTATTTT,CASSAGGFYGTDTQYF,TRBV2,NA,NA,TRBJ2-3
TGTGCCAGCAGCAGGGGACAGGGGGCGCATACCGGGGAGCTGTTTTTT,CASSRGQGAHTGELFF,TRBV7-2,TRBD1,NA,TRBJ2-2
TGTGCCAGCAGTGAATTATCAACCGGGACTGAAGCTTTCTTT,CASSELSTGTEAFF,TRBV25-1,NA,once,TRBJ1-1
TGTGCCAGCAGTCAAACCGGGACAGGAGCTAACTATGGCTACACCTTC,CASSQTGTGANYGYTF,TRBV28,TRBD1,NA,TRBJ1-2
TGTGCCAGCAGCTTAGGTTGGCAGGGGAGCTACGAGCAGTACTTC,CASSLGWQGSYEQYF,TRBV7-2,NA,once,TRBJ2-7
TGTGCCAGCAGTTTATTGGGAGGGGGGAACAATCAGCCCCAGCATTTT,CASSLLGGGNNQPQHF,TRBV27,NA,NA,TRBJ1-5
TGTGCCAGCAGCTTAGCGGAGGGGGCGGGTGGCAATCAGCCCCAGCATTTT,CASSLAEGAGGNQPQHF,TRBV7-6,TRBD1,NA,TRBJ1-5
TGCGCCAGCAGCTGGGGCGGAGGGCTAGGAACAGATACGCAGTATTTT,CASSWGGGLGTDTQYF,TRBV5-1,NA,NA,TRBJ2-3
TGTGCCAGCAGTTTAGGGGGACAGGCGGTCGGGTTTGGCTACACCTTC,CASSLGGQAVGFGYTF,TRBV27,TRBD1,NA,TRBJ1-2
TGTGCCAGCAGCGAGGCGGGGAATCAGCCCCAGCATTTT,CASSEAGNQPQHF,TRBV5-6,NA,NA,TRBJ1-5
TGTGCCAGCAGTTCCGGGACAGGGTGGCCACTCTACGAGCAGTACTTC,CASSSGTGWPLYEQYF,TRBV6-5,TRBD1,NA,TRBJ2-7
TGTGCCAGTAGCCCTCGGGACTCCCGGGATGAAAAACTGTTTTTT,CASSPRDSRDEKLFF,TRBV19,NA,NA,TRBJ1-4
TGCGCCAGCAGCTTGAGGCAGGGGGCGGTTGGTGAGCAGTACTTC,CASSLRQGAVGEQYF,TRBV5-1,TRBD1,NA,TRBJ2-7
TGTGCCAGCAGCCGCCGGACTAGCGGGAGCACAGATACGCAGTATTTT,CASSRRTSGSTDTQYF,TRBV9,TRBD2,NA,TRBJ2-3
TGCGCCAGCAGCTTGGCCGTGGGGTCGGGGGAGACCCAGTACTTC,CASSLAVGSGETQYF,TRBV5-1,NA,NA,TRBJ2-5
TGTGCCAGCAGGGGCGCAAGGTCTGGGGCCAACGTCCTGACTTTC,CASRGARSGANVLTF,TRBV7-2,NA,NA,TRBJ2-6